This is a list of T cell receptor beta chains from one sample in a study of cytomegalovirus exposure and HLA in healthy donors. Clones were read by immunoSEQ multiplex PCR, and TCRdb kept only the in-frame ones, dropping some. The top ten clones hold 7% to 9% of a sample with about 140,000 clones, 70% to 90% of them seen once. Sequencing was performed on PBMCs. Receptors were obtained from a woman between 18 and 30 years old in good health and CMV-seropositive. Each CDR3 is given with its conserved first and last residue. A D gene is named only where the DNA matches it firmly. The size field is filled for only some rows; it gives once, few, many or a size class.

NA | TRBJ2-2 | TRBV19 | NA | CASSRDTGELFF | TGTGCCAGTAGTCGGGACACCGGGGAGCTGTTTTTT
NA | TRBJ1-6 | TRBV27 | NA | CASRVRRGNSPLHF | TGTGCCAGCAGAGTCCGCAGGGGAAACTCACCCCTCCACTTT
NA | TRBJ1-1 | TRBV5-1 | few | CASSQRTGFGTEAFF | TGCGCCAGCAGCCAAAGGACGGGGTTTGGCACTGAAGCTTTCTTT
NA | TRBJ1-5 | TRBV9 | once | CASSETEVYQPQHF | TGTGCCAGCAGCGAAACTGAGGTGTATCAGCCCCAGCATTTT
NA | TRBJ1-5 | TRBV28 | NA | CASSWGLPNQPQHF | TGTGCCAGCAGTTGGGGCCTACCTAATCAGCCCCAGCATTTT
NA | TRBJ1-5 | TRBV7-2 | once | CASSSTEGSNQPQHF | TGTGCCAGCAGCTCCACGGAGGGTAGCAATCAGCCCCAGCATTTT
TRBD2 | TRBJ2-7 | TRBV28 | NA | CASSLSSGGSYEQYF | TGTGCCAGCAGTTTAAGTAGCGGGGGGAGCTACGAGCAGTACTTC
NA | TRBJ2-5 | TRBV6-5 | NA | CASSRDRQETQYF | TGTGCCAGCAGTAGAGACAGACAAGAGACCCAGTACTTC
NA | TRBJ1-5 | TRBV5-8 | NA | CASAPREFNQPQHF | TGTGCCAGCGCACCCCGGGAGTTCAATCAGCCCCAGCATTTT
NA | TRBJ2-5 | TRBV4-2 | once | CASSQKGVQETQYF | TGTGCCAGCAGCCAAAAGGGGGTACAAGAGACCCAGTACTTC
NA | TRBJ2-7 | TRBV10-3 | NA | CAIMSQAGWSREQYF | TGTGCCATCATGAGTCAGGCGGGGTGGTCCCGCGAGCAGTACTTC
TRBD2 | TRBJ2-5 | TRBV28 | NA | CASSERTSGRWGEETQYF | TGTGCCAGCAGCGAACGGACTAGCGGGAGATGGGGGGAAGAGACCCAGTACTTC
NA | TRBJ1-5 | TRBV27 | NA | CASSQQGRQPQHF | TGTGCCAGCAGTCAACAGGGTCGCCAGCCCCAGCATTTT
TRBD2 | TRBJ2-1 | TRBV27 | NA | CASTAAGGPYAYNEQFF | TGTGCCAGCACTGCGGCGGGAGGACCGTACGCCTACAATGAGCAGTTCTTC
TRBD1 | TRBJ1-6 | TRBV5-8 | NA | CASSLSGQINSPLHF | TGTGCCAGCAGCTTGTCGGGACAGATCAATTCACCCCTCCACTTT
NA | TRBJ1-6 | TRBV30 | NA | CAWSVAGANSPLHF | TGTGCCTGGAGTGTGGCGGGGGCCAATTCACCCCTCCACTTT
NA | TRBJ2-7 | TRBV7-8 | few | CASRPGDSQGQYF | TGTGCCAGCAGGCCGGGTGACTCGCAGGGGCAGTACTTC
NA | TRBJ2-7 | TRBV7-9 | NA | CASSLVWGSGAYEQYF | TGTGCCAGCAGCTTAGTTTGGGGCAGTGGGGCCTACGAGCAGTACTTC
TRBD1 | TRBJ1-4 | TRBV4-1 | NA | CASSQDRVPVKLFF | TGCGCCAGCAGCCAGGACAGGGTGCCCGTAAAACTGTTTTTT
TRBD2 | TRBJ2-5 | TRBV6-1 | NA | CASSGTRMETQYF | TGTGCCAGCAGCGGGACTAGAATGGAGACCCAGTACTTC
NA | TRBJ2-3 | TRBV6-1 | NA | CASSHSLSEDTQYF | TGTGCCAGCAGCCACTCACTTAGTGAAGATACGCAGTATTTT
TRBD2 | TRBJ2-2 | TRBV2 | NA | CASRENLLAEDTGELFF | TGTGCCAGCAGGGAGAACTTACTAGCGGAGGACACCGGGGAGCTGTTTTTT
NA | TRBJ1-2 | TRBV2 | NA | CASSAGYGYTF | TGTGCCAGCAGTGCAGGGTATGGCTACACCTTC
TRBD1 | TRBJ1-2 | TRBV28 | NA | CASSSGTGGDGYTF | TGTGCCAGCAGTTCCGGGACAGGGGGGGATGGCTACACCTTC
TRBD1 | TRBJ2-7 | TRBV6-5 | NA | CASSYSGDSLSEQYF | TGTGCCAGCAGTTACTCGGGGGACAGCCTCTCCGAGCAGTACTTC
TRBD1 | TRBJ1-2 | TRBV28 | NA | CASSFLGQGVYGYTF | TGTGCCAGCAGTTTCCTGGGACAGGGCGTTTATGGCTACACCTTC
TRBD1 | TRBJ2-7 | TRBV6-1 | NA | CASSTYRGREQYF | TGTGCCAGCAGTACATACAGGGGGCGGGAGCAGTACTTC
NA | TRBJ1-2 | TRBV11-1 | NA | CASSGGVTSANYGYTF | TGTGCCAGCAGCGGAGGCGTAACGTCCGCCAACTATGGCTACACCTTC
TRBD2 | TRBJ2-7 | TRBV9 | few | CASSVAAGVGEQYF | TGTGCCAGCAGCGTAGCCGCGGGAGTAGGGGAGCAGTACTTC
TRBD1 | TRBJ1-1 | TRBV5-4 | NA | CASMLDTGVRTTEAFF | TGTGCCAGCATGCTCGACACAGGGGTACGGACCACTGAAGCTTTCTTT
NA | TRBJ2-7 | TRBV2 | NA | CASKAGGRYEQYF | TGTGCCAGCAAGGCAGGGGGGCGGTACGAGCAGTACTTC
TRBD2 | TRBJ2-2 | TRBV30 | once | CAWSVRPAGVLTGELFF | TGTGCCTGGAGTGTACGCCCAGCGGGAGTACTCACCGGGGAGCTGTTTTTT
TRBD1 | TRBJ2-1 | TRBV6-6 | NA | CASAIDRDNEQFF | TGTGCCAGCGCGATCGACAGGGACAATGAGCAGTTCTTC
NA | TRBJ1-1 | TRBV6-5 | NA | CATEVDTEAFF | TGTGCCACCGAGGTTGACACTGAAGCTTTCTTT
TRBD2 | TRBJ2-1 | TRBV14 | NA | CASSRGLAVYNEQFF | TGTGCCAGCAGCCGGGGACTAGCGGTCTACAATGAGCAGTTCTTC
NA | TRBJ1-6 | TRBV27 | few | CASSLGTRRNSPLHF | TGTGCCAGCAGTTTAGGCACGAGGAGAAATTCACCCCTCCACTTT
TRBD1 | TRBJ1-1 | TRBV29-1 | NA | CSVAVTGAEAFF | TGCAGCGTTGCTGTGACAGGGGCTGAAGCTTTCTTT
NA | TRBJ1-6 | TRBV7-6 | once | CASSLYGGRVDSPLHF | TGTGCCAGCAGCTTATACGGAGGGCGGGTGGATTCACCCCTCCACTTT
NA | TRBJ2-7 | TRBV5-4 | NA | CASSLGSRGSYEQYF | TGTGCCAGCAGCTTAGGTTCTCGGGGGTCCTACGAGCAGTACTTC
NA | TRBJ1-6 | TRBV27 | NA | CASSLGLPSSYNSPLHF | TGTGCCAGCAGTCTAGGCCTTCCGAGCTCCTATAATTCACCCCTCCACTTT
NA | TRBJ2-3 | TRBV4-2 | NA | CASSKSPSGSDTQYF | TGTGCCAGCAGCAAATCACCATCAGGGTCGGATACGCAGTATTTT